This T cell receptor beta chain is drawn from a study of Ad26.COV2.S vaccination and SARS-CoV-2 variants. CDR3 size: 13 residues. V dropped 6 bases and J dropped 7 bases, with 13 bases sitting between them. Using immunoSEQ multiplex PCR, the repertoire was profiled, and TCRdb retains in-frame clones only, with some absent. The top ten clones hold around 13% of a sample with 510,000 or so clones, around 88% of them seen once. The treatment denotes: approximately 18 received Ad26.COV2.S at low or high dose, single or two shots; roughly five received placebo; per-sample allocation not given. The samples were gathered on day 63 after the first injection of vaccine or placebo. Whoever gave the sample was an adult aged 18-55 years in Boston.

The sequenced sample was peripheral blood, obtained in a trial of Ad26.COV2.S vaccine versus placebo. The TCR comes from a person aged 18-65 years who received the Ad26.COV2.S COVID-19 vaccine or a placebo. The chain carries TRBV12-3 or TRBV12-4 and TRBJ1-5; no reliable D call. DNA for the CDR3: TGTGCCAGCAGCCAAGGGTCCCTCCAGCCCCAGCATTTT. The encoded protein is CASSQGSLQPQHF.